These 25 T cell receptor beta chains originate from one sample sequenced in a study of cytomegalovirus exposure and HLA in healthy donors (dated by TCRdb to the late 2010s). The library was obtained by the immunoSEQ multiplex PCR assay. The multiplex PCR relied on a mix of 60 forward primers for TCR Vbeta segments and 13 reverse primers for TCR Jbeta segments. As stored in TCRdb, this immuneACCESS dataset retains in-frame rearrangements with V and J assigned. A fraction of the clones does not appear; measured against another copy, unresolved V genes explain less than half of the discrepancy, and the remainder lacks a known reason. The sample table holds 170,000 or so clones, of which 86% were seen once. Clones ranked in the top ten supply roughly 1.9% of the sample. Sequences were obtained from PBMCs. The receptors shown here come from a woman between 18 and 29 years old in good health and CMV-seronegative.

This clone has more than one count but fewer than ten. The rearrangement joins TRBV6-6 to TRBJ2-7; a possible D gene is TRBD2 (5 bases). Germline V CDR1 and CDR2: MNHNY, SVGAGI (reference sequence). This CDR3 has 13 residues. Trimming removed 5 bases from V and 3 bases from J, with 11 bases in between. The DNA for the CDR3 is TGTGCCAGCAGTCCGGGGTTGAGCTACGAGCAGTACTTC. It translates to CASSPGLSYEQYF.

This sequence joins TRBV19 and TRBJ2-2, with a weak D call TRBD2 (6 bases). CDR3 size: 14 residues. Germline loops: CDR1 LNHDA, CDR2 SQIVND (reference sequence). Trimming pared 6 bases from V and 7 bases from J, leaving 15 bases between. Here the CDR3 DNA reads TGTGCCAGTAGCGCGGGGCGACATGTCGGGGAGCTGTTTTTT. Translated, it gives CASSAGRHVGELFF.

This clone came up once. The chain has TRBV30 and TRBJ2-7; tentative D call: TRBD2 (5 bases). V was cut by 3 bases and J by 4 bases, with 19 bases left in between. The CDR3 runs to 15 residues. Germline V gene lookup returns CDR1 GTSNPN and CDR2 SVGIG (reference sequence). CDR3 nucleotides: TGTGCCTGGAGCCCCGGGGATTCTTCGATTTACGAGCAGTACTTC. Its translation is CAWSPGDSSIYEQYF.

V is TRBV7-9 and J is TRBJ1-6; 9 nucleotides match TRBD1. V lost 5 bases and J lost 10; bases outside the gene matches: 12. This CDR3 has 16 residues. Germline V gene data show CDR1 as SEHNR and CDR2 as FQNEAQ (reference sequence). The CDR3 protein is CASSLGTGRWGSPLHF. In DNA, the CDR3 is TGTGCCAGCAGCCTAGGGACAGGGCGTTGGGGATCACCCCTCCACTTT. Together with reference TRBV7-9 and TRBJ1-6, the CDR3 gives the full variable domain: DTGVSQNPRHKITKRGQNVTFRCDPISEHNRLYWYRQTLGQGPEFLTYFQNEAQLEKSRLLSDRFSAERPKGSFSTLEIQRTEQGDSAMYLCASSLGTGRWGSPLHFGNGTRLTVT.

The gene calls are TRBV5-1 and TRBJ2-5; weak D call: TRBD1 (6 bases). Trimming pared 1 base from V and 13 bases from J, leaving 20 bases between. Germline V gives CDR1 SGHRS, CDR2 YFSETQ. This CDR3 spans 14 amino acids. The CDR3 sequence: CASSLPGTQGHPYF. In DNA form, the CDR3 reads TGCGCCAGCAGCTTGCCTGGGACACAGGGACATCCGTACTTC.

The rearrangement links TRBV5-1 to TRBJ2-7, with D possibly matching TRBD2 (5 bases). V was pared by 4 bases and J by 2 bases, with 13 bases between. Germline V lookup: CDR1 SGHRS, CDR2 YFSETQ. This CDR3 has 14 amino acids. The CDR3 region is CASSQEATPYEQYF. The CDR3 DNA is TGCGCCAGCAGCCAGGAGGCTACTCCCTACGAGCAGTACTTC.

With respect to this clone: Other DNA sequences from this sample encode an identical CDR3 as well. The V gene is TRBV18, the J gene TRBJ1-5; TRBD1 might be the D (6 bases). Trimming took off 2 bases at V and 2 bases at J, with 7 bases between the two ends. Germline CDR1 and CDR2: KGHSH and LQKENI. The CDR3 loop spans 14 amino acids. The CDR3 sequence: CASSPAGGNQPQHF. Here the CDR3 DNA reads TGTGCCAGCTCACCAGCAGGGGGCAATCAGCCCCAGCATTTT. The full variable domain, in which reference TRBV18 and TRBJ1-5 provide the parts outside the CDR3, is NAGVMQNPRHLVRRRGQEARLRCSPMKGHSHVYWYRQLPEEGLKFMVYLQKENIIDESGMPKERFSAEFPKEGPSILRIQQVVRGDSAAYFCASSPAGGNQPQHFGDGTRLSIL.

This chain joins TRBV7-9 and TRBJ2-3; possibly TRBD2 for D (6 bases). The CDR3 is 17 amino acids. V was clipped by 5 bases and J by 5 bases, with 23 bases between them. From germline, CDR1 is SEHNR and CDR2 FQNEAQ (reference sequence). CDR3 DNA: TGTGCCAGCAGCCCAGGATCGCGGCGGGAAGGAGAAGATACGCAGTATTTT. It is translated as CASSPGSRREGEDTQYF.

V and J are TRBV5-1 and TRBJ2-7, with 8 positions matching TRBD2. From germline, CDR1 is SGHRS and CDR2 YFSETQ. The CDR3 is 15 amino acids. J lost 0 bases, V lost 3 bases, and 5 bases had no gene match. CDR3: CASSSLAESSYEQYF. DNA for the CDR3: TGCGCCAGCAGCTCACTAGCGGAGAGCTCCTACGAGCAGTACTTC.

The chain links TRBV9 to TRBJ1-1; a weak D match, TRBD1 (5 bases). Germline V gene lookup returns CDR1 SGDLS and CDR2 YYNGEE. Trimming shortened V by 3 bases and J by 1 base, and 10 bases separated the two germline ends. The CDR3 runs 14 residues. CDR3 sequence (DNA): TGTGCCAGCAGCGCGGTGGGGGGGAACACTGAAGCTTTCTTT. Encoded protein: CASSAVGGNTEAFF.

The chain combines TRBV10-3 with TRBJ2-3; 7 positions agree with TRBD2. The CDR3 spans 13 residues. Germline CDR1 is ENHRY and CDR2 is SYGVKD. V lost 4 bases and J lost 6; bases outside the gene matches: 4. The DNA of the CDR3 is TGTGCCATCAGTGGGACTAGTGGGGATACGCAGTATTTT. Translation: CAISGTSGDTQYF.

CDR3 sequence reads: CASSRDYLLRETQYF. CDR3 in DNA: TGTGCCAGCAGCCGGGACTACCTCTTAAGGGAGACCCAGTACTTC. The V call is TRBV7-9, the J call TRBJ2-5; 7 bases map to TRBD2. CDR1 is SEHNR and CDR2 is FQNEAQ in the germline V gene (reference sequence). Germline trimming cut 5 bases from V and 5 bases from J; bases unmatched to any gene: 11. The length of the CDR3 is 15 residues.

The chain is built from TRBV4-1 and TRBJ2-1, with TRBD2 identical over 11 bases. CDR1 is MGHRA and CDR2 is YSYEKL in the germline V gene. After removal of 4 bases from V and 3 bases from J, the junction contained 8 bases not matched to a gene. This CDR3 spans 17 amino acids. CDR3 bases: TGCGCCAGCAGCCCTTTGACTAGCGGGACTTACTACAATGAGCAGTTCTTC. Encoded protein: CASSPLTSGTYYNEQFF.

The V call is TRBV5-8, the J call TRBJ2-7; 10 bases agree with TRBD1. Germline assignment: CDR1 SGHTS and CDR2 YDEGEE. The length of the CDR3 is 15 residues. V lost 7 bases to trimming and J lost 3 bases; unmatched junction nucleotides: 10. DNA of the CDR3: TGTGCCAGCCAGCACCGGGACAGGGGTCACTACGAGCAGTACTTC. Protein: CASQHRDRGHYEQYF.

This chain connects TRBV27 to TRBJ2-7; 9 nucleotides agree with TRBD1. The CDR3 runs 14 residues. Per germline, CDR1 MNHEY and CDR2 SMNVEV (reference sequence). V lost 6 bases to trimming and J lost 4 bases; unmatched junction nucleotides: 7. The CDR3 nucleotides read TGTGCCAGCAGCTCACAGGGGGCTCGGTACGAGCAGTACTTC. Protein sequence: CASSSQGARYEQYF.

A word on this clone: No conserved phenylalanine or tryptophan is present at the end of the CDR3, so a read error is the likely explanation. It is unclear where the CDR3 begins or ends on the DNA, so no DNA is shown, and the CDR3 is as TCRdb lists it. The chain has TRBV6-1 and TRBJ1-6; no DNA check was done on the table's D call, TRBD1. From germline, CDR1 is MNHNS and CDR2 SASEGT. The CDR3 adds up to 13 amino acids, both ends counted. The CDR3 reads CASSEGDRPTVTL.

V gene TRBV5-4 combines with J gene TRBJ1-1; no definite D call. With 3 bases removed from V and 2 bases from J, the gap between germline ends came to 8 bases. This CDR3 spans 13 amino acids. CDR1 and CDR2 (germline): SGHNT, YYREEE (reference sequence). CDR3 in amino acids: CASSSKANTEAFF. DNA for the CDR3: TGTGCCAGCAGCTCCAAAGCTAACACTGAAGCTTTCTTT.

Note on this clone: This same CDR3 is encoded by further DNA sequences in the sample. The chain uses TRBV6-5 and TRBJ1-1, with 11 bases fitting TRBD1. V gave up 5 bases and J gave up 4 bases; unmatched junction bases: 3. The CDR3 length is 14 residues. Germline-derived CDR1 and CDR2 are MNHEY and SVGAGI. CDR3 DNA sequence: TGTGCCAGCAGTCCTGGGACAGGGGGCACTGAAGCTTTCTTT. It is translated as CASSPGTGGTEAFF.

The CDR3 protein is CASSLSGSTDTQYF. CDR3 bases: TGTGCCAGCAGCTTGAGCGGGAGCACAGATACGCAGTATTTT. This chain uses TRBV11-3 with TRBJ2-3; a weak D match, TRBD2 (6 bases). This CDR3 spans 14 amino acids. Between the trimmed V and J ends, which lost 3 bases and 0 bases, there was a span of 7 bases. The germline CDR1 and CDR2 sequences are SGHNT and YENEEA.

This chain connects TRBV7-2 to TRBJ2-2; D is possibly TRBD2 (5 bases). Germline-derived CDR1 and CDR2 are SGHTA and FQGNSA. The CDR3 loop spans 14 amino acids. The V and J ends lost 4 bases and 11 bases respectively, with 17 bases between them. CDR3 in amino acids: CASSSAARTGELFF. CDR3 DNA: TGTGCCAGCAGCTCAGCTGCCCGGACTGGAGAGCTGTTTTTT.

This clone was picked up one time. V and J are TRBV28 and TRBJ1-1, with D unclear. Per germline, CDR1 MDHEN and CDR2 SYDVKM. This CDR3 is 16 amino acids long. V shed 7 bases and J shed 3 bases, with 21 bases lying between them. CDR3 region: CASTNGGGIADTEAFF. CDR3 nucleotide sequence: TGTGCCAGCACCAATGGAGGAGGGATAGCGGACACTGAAGCTTTCTTT. Filled out from reference TRBV28 and TRBJ1-1, the complete variable domain reads DVKVTQSSRYLVKRTGEKVFLECVQDMDHENMFWYRQDPGLGLRLIYFSYDVKMKEKGDIPEGYSVSREKKERFSLILESASTNQTSMYLCASTNGGGIADTEAFFGQGTRLTVV.

This clone has a handful of counts. The chain joins TRBV10-3 to TRBJ2-2; 7 positions agree with TRBD1. The CDR3 is made up of 15 amino acids. Trimming cost V 4 bases and J 2 bases; bases outside gene matches: 4. Per germline, CDR1 ENHRY and CDR2 SYGVKD. CDR3 residues: CAISGGTANTGELFF. The CDR3 bases are TGTGCCATCAGTGGAGGGACAGCTAACACCGGGGAGCTGTTTTTT.

J is TRBJ2-3 and V is TRBV5-1, with 7 bases lining up with TRBD1. V lost 4 bases, J lost 3 bases, and 11 bases stayed unmatched. The CDR3 sequence is 16 residues long. Germline-derived CDR1 and CDR2 are SGHRS and YFSETQ. The CDR3 is CASSRPEGTETDTQYF. CDR3 DNA: TGCGCCAGCAGCCGTCCCGAGGGGACAGAAACAGATACGCAGTATTTT.

V and J are TRBV7-9 and TRBJ2-2, with D uncertain. Trimming pared 5 bases from V and 7 bases from J, leaving 5 bases between. CDR3 length equals 11 residues. Germline V gene lookup returns CDR1 SEHNR and CDR2 FQNEAQ (reference sequence). The CDR3 DNA sequence: TGTGCCAGCAGCCCCAGCGGGGAGCTGTTTTTT. Translation gives CASSPSGELFF.

The chain uses TRBV7-9 and TRBJ1-2, with TRBD1 matching over 8 bases. Germline values: CDR1 SEHNR, CDR2 FQNEAQ (reference sequence). The J segment lost 7 bases and the V segment lost 5 bases, leaving 3 bases of the junction unmatched. CDR3 length: 12 residues. DNA of the CDR3: TGTGCCAGCAGCACAGGGGGTGGTGGCTACACCTTC. Translating gives CASSTGGGGYTF. Using reference TRBV7-9 and TRBJ1-2 for the parts outside the CDR3, the full variable domain is DTGVSQNPRHKITKRGQNVTFRCDPISEHNRLYWYRQTLGQGPEFLTYFQNEAQLEKSRLLSDRFSAERPKGSFSTLEIQRTEQGDSAMYLCASSTGGGGYTFGSGTRLTVV.